The TCR beta chain described here comes from a study of cytomegalovirus exposure and HLA in healthy donors. The germline CDR1 and CDR2 sequences are MNHEY and SVGAGI. This CDR3 has 15 amino acids. V lost 6 bases, J lost 0 bases, and 15 bases lay in between. Study-level findings and limits: Cytomegalovirus-associated status was assigned to some 160 TCR beta chains. A classifier reportedly called cytomegalovirus status with high sensitivity and specificity. In the 95 to 150 validation repertoires, a later analysis found that first-cohort TCR clusters tended to co-occur.

In the case of this clone: Its specificity is not known.

Assay: immunoSEQ multiplex PCR; the TCRdb copy retains only in-frame clones and omits some. The sample carries approximately 140,000 clones, around 85% recorded once. The TCR was taken from a man between 18 and 29 years old in good health and CMV-seronegative. Source material: PBMCs. The V gene is TRBV6-5, the J gene TRBJ2-7; D is unresolved. The DNA of the CDR3 is TGTGCCAGCAGCCAATCTATGCATAGCTCCTACGAGCAGTACTTC. It translates to CASSQSMHSSYEQYF.